Listed below are T cell receptor beta chains from one sample, sequenced in a study of shared clonotypes between healthy human individuals. Here immunoSEQ multiplex PCR was the method, and the copy in TCRdb shows in-frame clones only, minus some. The sample lists roughly 2.6 million clones, about 92% seen once, with roughly 0.15% in the top ten. The sample was naive CD4+ T cells sorted from blood. The receptors were gathered from a man younger than 35 in good health. CDR3s include the opening cysteine and the closing phenylalanine or tryptophan. Each record gives: V gene, clone size, J gene, D gene, CDR3 length, CDR3 DNA, CDR3 protein. A D gene is named only where the DNA matches it firmly. Rows may omit the clone size; those that give it use once, few, many or a size class.

TRBV5-1	NA	TRBJ1-4	NA	14	TGCGCCAGCAGCGACGGGAAGACTAATGAAAAACTGTTTTTT	CASSDGKTNEKLFF
TRBV5-1	NA	TRBJ2-5	TRBD2	15	TGCGCCAGCAACTTGGTCGGGGGGTTCGGCGAGACCCAGTACTTC	CASNLVGGFGETQYF
TRBV7-2	NA	TRBJ2-7	NA	15	TGTGCCAGCAGCTTAGACGGGGCGGATCCCTACGAGCAGTACTTC	CASSLDGADPYEQYF
TRBV18	NA	TRBJ1-2	NA	14	TGTGCCAGCTCACCACTCGCGGGGAACTATGGCTACACCTTC	CASSPLAGNYGYTF
TRBV30	NA	TRBJ1-4	NA	16	TGTGCCTGGAGTCCCCGCTATGGGGCAACTAATGAAAAACTGTTTTTT	CAWSPRYGATNEKLFF
TRBV29-1	NA	TRBJ1-2	TRBD1	12	TGCAGCGTTGGAGGGGGCGGCTATGGCTACACCTTC	CSVGGGGYGYTF
TRBV7-8	NA	TRBJ1-5	NA	15	TGTGCCAGCAGCGCAGGACAGAACAGCAATCAGCCCCAGCATTTT	CASSAGQNSNQPQHF
TRBV6-6	NA	TRBJ1-6	NA	14	TGTGCCAGCAGTCCAACTTACAATAATTCACCCCTCCACTTT	CASSPTYNNSPLHF
TRBV5-6	NA	TRBJ2-4	NA	16	TGTGCCAGCAGCTTGGAGGGCAGACTAGCCAAAAACATTCAGTACTTC	CASSLEGRLAKNIQYF
TRBV11-2	NA	TRBJ1-6	NA	15	TGTGCCAGCAGCTTCATCGGGGCTGGTAATTCACCCCTCCACTTT	CASSFIGAGNSPLHF
TRBV7-9	NA	TRBJ2-3	TRBD2	15	TGTGCCAGCAGCCTCTTAGCGGGAGTGATCGATACGCAGTATTTT	CASSLLAGVIDTQYF
TRBV30	NA	TRBJ1-1	NA	11	TGTGCCTCGACCCCGAACACTGAAGCTTTCTTT	CASTPNTEAFF
TRBV18	NA	TRBJ1-1	NA	16	TGTGCCAGCTCACCGCGGAGAGCAGGGGCCAACACTGAAGCTTTCTTT	CASSPRRAGANTEAFF
TRBV6-6	NA	TRBJ2-7	NA	16	TGTGCCAGCAGTTACTCATGGGCGGGAAAAGTCTACGAGCAGTACTTC	CASSYSWAGKVYEQYF
TRBV5-1	once	TRBJ1-3	TRBD1	15	TGCGCCAGCAGGGGGACAGGGAGCTCTGGAAACACCATATATTTT	CASRGTGSSGNTIYF
TRBV14	NA	TRBJ2-2	NA	14	TGTGCCAGCAGCCAACTCGCGAACACCGGGGAGCTGTTTTTT	CASSQLANTGELFF
TRBV5-6	NA	TRBJ2-1	TRBD2	16	TGTGCCAGCAGCGCGGCTAGCGGGGGGGCCGGTAATGAGCAGTTCTTC	CASSAASGGAGNEQFF
TRBV6-1	NA	TRBJ2-3	NA	18	TGTGCCAGCAGTGATCGCCGGGGCCAGTACAATAACCCAGATACGCAGTATTTT	CASSDRRGQYNNPDTQYF
TRBV11-3	NA	TRBJ2-2	NA	13	TGTGCCAGCAGCTTCGACTCTACCGGGGAGCTGTTTTTT	CASSFDSTGELFF
TRBV5-1	NA	TRBJ1-1	NA	15	TGCGCCAGCAGCCAGGAAGGGGCAATGAACACTGAAGCTTTCTTT	CASSQEGAMNTEAFF
TRBV7-9	NA	TRBJ1-2	NA	13	TGTGCCAGCAGCTTAGACCCAGGGTCTGGCTACACCTTC	CASSLDPGSGYTF
TRBV21-1	NA	TRBJ2-2	NA	12	TGTGCCAGCACCGGGCCGTACGGGGAGCTGTTTTTT	CASTGPYGELFF
TRBV7-2	once	TRBJ2-7	NA	12	TGTGCCAGCAGCCTCAGGGTGGGTGAGCAGTACTTC	CASSLRVGEQYF
TRBV7-9	NA	TRBJ1-3	NA	19	TGTGCCAGCAGCTTAAATGTCTCCCCTAATACTTCTTCTGGAAACACCATATATTTT	CASSLNVSPNTSSGNTIYF
TRBV5-1	NA	TRBJ1-2	NA	13	TGCGCCAGCAGCTATGGGACGGACTATGGCTACACCTTC	CASSYGTDYGYTF
TRBV19	NA	TRBJ2-3	TRBD2	17	TGTGCCAGTAGTATAGCGGCCACTAGCGGGAGGGGAGATACGCAGTATTTT	CASSIAATSGRGDTQYF
TRBV6-6	once	TRBJ2-1	NA	14	TGTGCCAGCAGTCCCCCCTGGAGGGCCAGTGAGCAGTTCTTC	CASSPPWRASEQFF
TRBV4-1	NA	TRBJ1-1	NA	14	TGCGCCAGCAGCCCAGGGCGGGACACATCTGAAGCTTTCTTT	CASSPGRDTSEAFF
TRBV6-1	NA	TRBJ1-5	TRBD1	14	TGTGCCAGCAGTGCAACCCAGGGGGATCAGCCCCAGCATTTT	CASSATQGDQPQHF
TRBV10-3	NA	TRBJ2-7	TRBD1	12	TGTGCCATCCGCAGACAGGGGGGCGAGCAGTACTTC	CAIRRQGGEQYF
TRBV7-9	NA	TRBJ2-5	TRBD1	15	TGTGCCAGCAGCTGGGGACAGGGGACGACGGCGACCCAGTACTTC	CASSWGQGTTATQYF